In this sample, the clone carrying this T cell receptor beta chain turned up many times. After removal of 6 bases from V and 3 bases from J, the junction contained 9 bases not matched to a gene. CDR1 and CDR2 from the germline V gene are DFQATT and SNEGSKA (reference sequence). The CDR3 has 14 residues. This sample is drawn from a study of T-cell memory formation after mild COVID-19. TCRdb reprocessed the 5' RACE reads via MiXCR and lists one record per CDR3 protein. The table includes about 200,000 distinct CDR3 sequences, around 8.8% detected once. This receptor was taken from a man aged 18 to 30 who had mild COVID-19 (a few samples of this study predate the infection). Cell type and time point are not known. The specimen was PBMCs or a T cell subset sorted from them (not recorded which). The rearrangement uses TRBV20-1 and TRBJ2-3; TRBD2 agrees at 7 bases. The CDR3 is CSATGTTVTDTQYF. CDR3 bases: TGCAGTGCAACCGGGACTACTGTAACAGATACGCAGTATTTT.